This is a list of T cell receptor beta chains from one sample in a study of blood T cell repertoires in COVID-19. The data were produced by immunoSEQ multiplex PCR, yet TCRdb's version contains in-frame clones alone and is incomplete. The sample holds tens of thousands of clones, around 87% seen once. Sequencing input: peripheral blood. These receptor sequences come from a man aged 60 to 69 with active COVID-19. Both conserved end residues are part of each CDR3. The order of the fields is V gene, J gene, clone size, D gene, CDR3 protein, CDR3 DNA. D genes are given only for firm matches. Expanded clones get a size class; other rows say once, few or many, or leave the size out.

TRBV19	TRBJ1-4	NA	TRBD1	CASSDREELFF	TGTGCCAGTAGTGACAGGGAGGAACTGTTTTTT
TRBV19	TRBJ1-5	NA	TRBD1	CASRTGFEQPQHF	TGTGCCAGCCGGACAGGGTTCGAGCAGCCCCAGCATTTT
TRBV7-3	TRBJ2-3	NA	TRBD2	CASSLGLANTQYF	TGTGCCAGCAGCCTGGGACTAGCGAATACGCAGTATTTT
TRBV7-9	TRBJ1-3	NA	TRBD1	CASSLGTAGNTIYF	TGTGCCAGCAGCTTGGGGACAGCTGGAAACACCATATATTTT
TRBV7-9	TRBJ2-3	NA	TRBD2	CASLRAGETDTQYF	TGTGCCAGCCTGCGGGCGGGAGAAACAGATACGCAGTATTTT
TRBV11-2	TRBJ2-1	NA	NA	CASSQIGVGDEQFF	TGTGCCAGCAGCCAAATTGGGGTGGGAGATGAGCAGTTCTTC
TRBV11-3	TRBJ2-7	NA	NA	CASSPGSPQTYEQYF	TGTGCCAGCAGCCCCGGGAGCCCTCAAACCTACGAGCAGTACTTC
TRBV5-4	TRBJ1-2	NA	TRBD1	CASSYEEGARFYGYTF	TGTGCCAGCAGCTACGAGGAGGGGGCGCGATTCTATGGCTACACCTTC
TRBV5-8	TRBJ2-2	NA	NA	CASSLGLAANTGELFF	TGTGCCAGCAGCTTAGGTCTAGCAGCCAACACCGGGGAGCTGTTTTTT
TRBV11-3	TRBJ2-1	NA	NA	CASSLSGIYEQFF	TGTGCCAGCAGCTTATCAGGGATCTATGAGCAGTTCTTC
TRBV27	TRBJ2-5	NA	TRBD1	CASTPTGSETQYF	TGTGCCAGCACCCCGACAGGGTCAGAGACCCAGTACTTC
TRBV4-3	TRBJ1-3	few	NA	CASSQENGSGNTIYF	TGCGCCAGCAGCCAAGAAAACGGTTCTGGAAACACCATATATTTT
TRBV7-2	TRBJ1-1	once	NA	CASSSVMNTEAFF	TGTGCCAGCAGCTCGGTAATGAACACTGAAGCTTTCTTT
TRBV5-1	TRBJ2-7	NA	TRBD2	CASSTTSGGEYEQYF	TGCGCCAGCAGCACGACTAGCGGGGGGGAGTACGAGCAGTACTTC
TRBV3-1/TRBV3-2	TRBJ1-1	once	NA	CASRSSRSEAFF	TGTGCCAGCAGATCGTCTAGGAGTGAAGCTTTCTTT
TRBV12-3/TRBV12-4	TRBJ2-3	NA	TRBD1	CASREGTAPQYF	TGTGCCAGCAGAGAAGGGACAGCGCCGCAGTATTTT
TRBV10-3	TRBJ1-1	NA	NA	CATNQGYEAFF	TGTGCCACCAACCAGGGATACGAAGCTTTCTTT
TRBV7-9	TRBJ2-1	NA	NA	CASSLGPSLDEQFF	TGTGCCAGCAGCTTGGGGCCAAGTCTCGATGAGCAGTTCTTC